The sequence of this T cell receptor (beta chain) was determined in a study of shared clonotypes between healthy human individuals. About the study: Per donor, three plates held CD4 naive cells, three held CD4 memory, two held CD8 naive and one held CD8 memory. Notes on the study in general: Sampling covered blood only; tissue repertoires likely differ. Roughly 4.6% of naive CD4 clonotypes were common to several donors. Unshared clonotypes carried lower generation probabilities than those common to all four donors.

V lost 7 bases, J lost 3 bases, and 9 bases lay in between. This CDR3 comprises 12 residues. The germline V gene has CDR1 MGHDK and CDR2 SYGVNS. Only CD45RO-negative cells positively selected for CCR7 counted as naive CD8 cells, so terminally differentiated effector memory CD45RA+ cells were excluded. Measured with immunoSEQ multiplex PCR; TCRdb has only the in-frame clones, and not every one. The data show nearly 2 million clones, with about 95% seen just once and 1% to 1.5% held by the top ten. Regarding this clone: Its specificity is unknown.

The receptor was isolated from a man aged 18 to 30 in good health. V usage is TRBV25-1 and J usage is TRBJ1-2; D is unresolved. Sequenced input: naive CD8+ T cells sorted from blood. The CDR3 is CASKLEHYGYTF. CDR3 in DNA: TGTGCCAGCAAGTTGGAACACTATGGCTACACCTTC.